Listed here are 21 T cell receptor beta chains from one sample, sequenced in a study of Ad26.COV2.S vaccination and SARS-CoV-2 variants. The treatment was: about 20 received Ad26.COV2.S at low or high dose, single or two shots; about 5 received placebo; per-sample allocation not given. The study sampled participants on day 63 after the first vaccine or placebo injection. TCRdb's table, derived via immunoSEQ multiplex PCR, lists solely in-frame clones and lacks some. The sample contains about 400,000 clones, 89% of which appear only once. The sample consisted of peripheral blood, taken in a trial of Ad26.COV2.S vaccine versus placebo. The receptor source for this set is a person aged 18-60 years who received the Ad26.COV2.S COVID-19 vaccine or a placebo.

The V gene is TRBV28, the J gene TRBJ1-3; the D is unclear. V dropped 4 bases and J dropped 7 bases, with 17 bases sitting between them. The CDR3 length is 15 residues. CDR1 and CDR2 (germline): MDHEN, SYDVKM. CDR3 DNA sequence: TGTGCCAGCAGTTCGGGAGGGAACCTGCTGAACACCATATATTTT. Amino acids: CASSSGGNLLNTIYF.

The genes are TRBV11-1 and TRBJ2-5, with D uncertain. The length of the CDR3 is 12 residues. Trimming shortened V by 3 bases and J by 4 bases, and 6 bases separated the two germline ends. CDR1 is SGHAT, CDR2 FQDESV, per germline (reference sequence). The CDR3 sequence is CASSFGLETQYF. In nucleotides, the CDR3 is TGTGCCAGCAGCTTCGGTTTAGAGACCCAGTACTTC.

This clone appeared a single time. CDR3 nucleotides: TGCGCCAGCAGCGTACTCGGGGACACAATATCCTCCTACGAGCAGTACTTC. Translated: CASSVLGDTISSYEQYF. V gene TRBV5-1 combines with J gene TRBJ2-7; D possibly corresponds to TRBD1 (6 bases). This CDR3 is built from 17 residues. The V gene's germline CDR1 is SGHRS and CDR2 YFSETQ. With 4 bases removed from V and 0 bases from J, the gap between germline ends came to 20 bases.

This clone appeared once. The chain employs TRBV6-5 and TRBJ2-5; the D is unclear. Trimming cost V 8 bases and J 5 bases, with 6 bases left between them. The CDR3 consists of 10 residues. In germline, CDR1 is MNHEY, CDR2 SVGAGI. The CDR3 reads CASGWETQYF. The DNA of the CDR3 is TGTGCCAGCGGGTGGGAGACCCAGTACTTC.

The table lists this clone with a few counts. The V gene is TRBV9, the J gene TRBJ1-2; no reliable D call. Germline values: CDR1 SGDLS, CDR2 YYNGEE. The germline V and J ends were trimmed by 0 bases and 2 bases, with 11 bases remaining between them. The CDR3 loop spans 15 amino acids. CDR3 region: CASSVGQNKNYGYTF. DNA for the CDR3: TGTGCCAGCAGCGTAGGGCAGAACAAGAACTATGGCTACACCTTC.

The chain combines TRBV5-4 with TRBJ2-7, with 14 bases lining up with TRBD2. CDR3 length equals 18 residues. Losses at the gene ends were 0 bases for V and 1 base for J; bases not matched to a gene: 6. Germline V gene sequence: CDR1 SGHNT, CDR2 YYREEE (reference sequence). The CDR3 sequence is CASSLGPGTSGRSYEQYF. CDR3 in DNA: TGTGCCAGCAGCTTGGGCCCGGGGACTAGCGGGAGATCCTACGAGCAGTACTTC.

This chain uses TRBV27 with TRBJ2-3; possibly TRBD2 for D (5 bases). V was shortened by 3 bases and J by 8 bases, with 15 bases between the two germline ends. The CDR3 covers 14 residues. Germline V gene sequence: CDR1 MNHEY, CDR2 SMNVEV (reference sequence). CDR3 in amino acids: CASSFRDQPGTQYF. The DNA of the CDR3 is TGTGCCAGCAGTTTCCGGGATCAGCCAGGTACGCAGTATTTT.

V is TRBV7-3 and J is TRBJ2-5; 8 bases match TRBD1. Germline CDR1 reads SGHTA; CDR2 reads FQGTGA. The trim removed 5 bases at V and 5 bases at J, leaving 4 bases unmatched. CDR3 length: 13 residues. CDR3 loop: CASSGQGGETQYF. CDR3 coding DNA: TGTGCCAGCAGCGGACAGGGTGGGGAGACCCAGTACTTC.

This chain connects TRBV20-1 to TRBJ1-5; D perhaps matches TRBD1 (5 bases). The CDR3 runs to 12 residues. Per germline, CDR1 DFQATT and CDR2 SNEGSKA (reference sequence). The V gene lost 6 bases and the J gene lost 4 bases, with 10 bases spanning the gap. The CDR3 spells CSASGGNQPQHF. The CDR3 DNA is TGCAGTGCCAGTGGGGGAAATCAGCCCCAGCATTTT.

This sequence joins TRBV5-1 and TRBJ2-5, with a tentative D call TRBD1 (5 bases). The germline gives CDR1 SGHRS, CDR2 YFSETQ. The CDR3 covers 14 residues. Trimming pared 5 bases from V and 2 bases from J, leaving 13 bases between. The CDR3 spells CASSRGQTQETQYF. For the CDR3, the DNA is TGCGCCAGCAGTCGTGGACAAACGCAAGAGACCCAGTACTTC.

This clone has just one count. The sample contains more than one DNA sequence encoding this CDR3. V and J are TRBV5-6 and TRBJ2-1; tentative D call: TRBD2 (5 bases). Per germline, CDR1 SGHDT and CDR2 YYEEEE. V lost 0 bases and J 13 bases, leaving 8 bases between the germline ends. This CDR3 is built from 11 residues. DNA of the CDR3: TGTGCCAGCAGCTTGGTCGGGGAACAGTTCTTC. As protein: CASSLVGEQFF.

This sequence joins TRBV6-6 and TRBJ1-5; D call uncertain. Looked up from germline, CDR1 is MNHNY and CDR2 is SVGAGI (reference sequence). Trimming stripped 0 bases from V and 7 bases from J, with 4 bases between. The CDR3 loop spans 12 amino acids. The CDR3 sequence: CASSYSEQPQHF. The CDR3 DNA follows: TGTGCCAGCAGTTACTCGGAGCAGCCCCAGCATTTT.

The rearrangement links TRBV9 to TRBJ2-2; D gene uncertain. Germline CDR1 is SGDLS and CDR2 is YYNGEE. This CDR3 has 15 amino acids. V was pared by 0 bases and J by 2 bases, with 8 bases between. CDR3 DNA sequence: TGTGCCAGCAGCGTAGTAGCAAAAAACACCGGGGAGCTGTTTTTT. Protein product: CASSVVAKNTGELFF.

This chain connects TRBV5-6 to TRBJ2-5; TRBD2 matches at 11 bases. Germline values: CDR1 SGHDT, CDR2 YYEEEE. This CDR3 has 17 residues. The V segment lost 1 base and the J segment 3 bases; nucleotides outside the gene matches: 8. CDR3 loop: CASSLRSSGLAEETQYF. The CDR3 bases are TGTGCCAGCAGCTTGCGATCCTCGGGACTAGCGGAAGAGACCCAGTACTTC.

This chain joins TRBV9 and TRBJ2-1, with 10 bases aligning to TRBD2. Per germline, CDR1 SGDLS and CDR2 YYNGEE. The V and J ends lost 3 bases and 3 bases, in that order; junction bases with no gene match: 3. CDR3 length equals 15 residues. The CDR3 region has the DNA TGTGCCAGCAGCGCGGGACTAGCGTACTACAATGAGCAGTTCTTC. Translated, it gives CASSAGLAYYNEQFF.

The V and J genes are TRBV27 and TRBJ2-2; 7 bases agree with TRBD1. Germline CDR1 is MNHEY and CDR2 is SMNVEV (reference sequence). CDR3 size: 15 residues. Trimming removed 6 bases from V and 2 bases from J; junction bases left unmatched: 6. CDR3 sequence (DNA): TGTGCCAGCAGGGTAGGGACAGCAAACACCGGGGAGCTGTTTTTT. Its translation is CASRVGTANTGELFF.

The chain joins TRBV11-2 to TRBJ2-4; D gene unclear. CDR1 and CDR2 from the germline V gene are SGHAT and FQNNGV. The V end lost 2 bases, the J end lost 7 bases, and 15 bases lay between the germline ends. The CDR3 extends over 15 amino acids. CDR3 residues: CASSLQAATMNIQYF. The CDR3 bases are TGTGCCAGCAGCTTACAAGCTGCGACCATGAACATTCAGTACTTC.

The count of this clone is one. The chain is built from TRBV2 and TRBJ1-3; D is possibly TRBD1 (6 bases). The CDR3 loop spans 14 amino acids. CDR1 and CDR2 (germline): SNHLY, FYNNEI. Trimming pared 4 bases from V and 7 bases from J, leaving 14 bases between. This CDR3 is CASSVAGESNTIYF. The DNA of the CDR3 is TGTGCCAGCAGTGTAGCAGGGGAATCGAACACCATATATTTT.

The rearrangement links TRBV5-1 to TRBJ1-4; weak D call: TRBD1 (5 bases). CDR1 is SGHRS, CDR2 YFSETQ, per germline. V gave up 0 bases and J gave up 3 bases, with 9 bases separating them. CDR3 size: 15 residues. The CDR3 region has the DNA TGCGCCAGCAGCTTGGGGGGGTCTGCTAATGAAAAACTGTTTTTT. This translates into CASSLGGSANEKLFF.

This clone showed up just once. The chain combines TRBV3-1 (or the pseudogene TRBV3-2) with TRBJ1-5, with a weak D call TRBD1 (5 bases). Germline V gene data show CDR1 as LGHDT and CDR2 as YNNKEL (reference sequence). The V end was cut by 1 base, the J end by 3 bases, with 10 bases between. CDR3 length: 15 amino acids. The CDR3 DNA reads TGTGCCAGCAGCCAAGGAACAGGCAACAATCAGCCCCAGCATTTT. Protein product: CASSQGTGNNQPQHF.

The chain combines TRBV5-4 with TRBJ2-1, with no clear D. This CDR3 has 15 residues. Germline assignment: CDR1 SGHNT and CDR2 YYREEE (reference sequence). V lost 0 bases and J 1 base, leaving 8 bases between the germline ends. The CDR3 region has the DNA TGTGCCAGCAGCTTGGTCCGCGGTTCCTACAATGAGCAGTTCTTC. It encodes CASSLVRGSYNEQFF.